This is a list of T cell receptor beta chains from one sample in a study of blood T cell repertoires in COVID-19. Measured with immunoSEQ multiplex PCR; TCRdb has only the in-frame clones, and not every one. The data hold about 160,000 clones, with 84% observed a single time. Sequenced material: peripheral blood. The receptors here all came from a man aged 65-85 years with acute or convalescent COVID-19. Both conserved end residues are part of each CDR3. Fields, in order: D gene, CDR3 length, J gene, V gene, clone size, CDR3 DNA, CDR3 protein. The D gene is left open where the match is weak. Clone size, where shown, is once, few, many, or a class for clones that have expanded.

d_call: TRBD1
cdr3_length: 14
j_call: TRBJ1-1
v_call: TRBV28
clone_size: -
cdr3_nt: TGTGCCAGCAGTCCTGGACAGGCGAACACTGAAGCTTTCTTT
cdr3_aa: CASSPGQANTEAFF

d_call: -
cdr3_length: 13
j_call: TRBJ2-7
v_call: TRBV7-9
clone_size: -
cdr3_nt: TGTGCCAGCAGCCTGAGTCATGGGGGGGAGCAGTACTTC
cdr3_aa: CASSLSHGGEQYF

d_call: TRBD2
cdr3_length: 15
j_call: TRBJ2-2
v_call: TRBV6-5
clone_size: -
cdr3_nt: TGTGCCAGCAGCCGGGGACTAGCGGGGGCTGGGGAGCTGTTTTTT
cdr3_aa: CASSRGLAGAGELFF

d_call: TRBD1
cdr3_length: 16
j_call: TRBJ2-3
v_call: TRBV28
clone_size: -
cdr3_nt: TGTGCCAGCAGTTCTCCCGGGACAGGGGAAGCAGATACGCAGTATTTT
cdr3_aa: CASSSPGTGEADTQYF

d_call: -
cdr3_length: 17
j_call: TRBJ1-5
v_call: TRBV5-1
clone_size: -
cdr3_nt: TGCGCCAGCAGCTTGGGGACAAGAGCCTCACCCGATCAGCCCCAGCATTTT
cdr3_aa: CASSLGTRASPDQPQHF

d_call: -
cdr3_length: 14
j_call: TRBJ1-4
v_call: TRBV2
clone_size: -
cdr3_nt: TGTGCCAGCAGTCAACAGGGTATGGGTGAAAAACTGTTTTTT
cdr3_aa: CASSQQGMGEKLFF

d_call: -
cdr3_length: 14
j_call: TRBJ2-1
v_call: TRBV7-3
clone_size: -
cdr3_nt: TGTGCCAGCAGCTTAATGAGCACTAAAAATGAGCAGTTCTTC
cdr3_aa: CASSLMSTKNEQFF

d_call: TRBD2
cdr3_length: 15
j_call: TRBJ2-1
v_call: TRBV3-1/TRBV3-2
clone_size: -
cdr3_nt: TGTGCCAGCAGCCAAGGGGGCGCGGGGGGAAATGAGCAGTTCTTC
cdr3_aa: CASSQGGAGGNEQFF

d_call: TRBD1
cdr3_length: 14
j_call: TRBJ2-3
v_call: TRBV18
clone_size: -
cdr3_nt: TGTGCCAGCTCGCCGGGACAGGGAACAGATACGCAGTATTTT
cdr3_aa: CASSPGQGTDTQYF

d_call: -
cdr3_length: 13
j_call: TRBJ1-5
v_call: TRBV12-3/TRBV12-4
clone_size: -
cdr3_nt: TGTGCCAGCAGTCGGGACACCAATCAGCCCCAGCATTTT
cdr3_aa: CASSRDTNQPQHF

d_call: TRBD2
cdr3_length: 15
j_call: TRBJ2-3
v_call: TRBV3-1/TRBV3-2
clone_size: -
cdr3_nt: TGTGCCAGCAGCGACCTAGCGGGGGCACCGGATACGCAGTATTTT
cdr3_aa: CASSDLAGAPDTQYF

d_call: -
cdr3_length: 13
j_call: TRBJ1-5
v_call: TRBV6-4
clone_size: -
cdr3_nt: TGTGCCAGCAGCCGACGGGGAAATCAGCCCCAGCATTTT
cdr3_aa: CASSRRGNQPQHF

d_call: TRBD1
cdr3_length: 12
j_call: TRBJ2-7
v_call: TRBV12-3/TRBV12-4
clone_size: -
cdr3_nt: TGTGCCAGCAGTTTCAGGGGGTACGAGCAGTACTTC
cdr3_aa: CASSFRGYEQYF

d_call: -
cdr3_length: 14
j_call: TRBJ2-3
v_call: TRBV11-2
clone_size: -
cdr3_nt: TGTGCCAGCAGCTTAGGAGGGAACACAGATACGCAGTATTTT
cdr3_aa: CASSLGGNTDTQYF

d_call: -
cdr3_length: 12
j_call: TRBJ2-1
v_call: TRBV18
clone_size: -
cdr3_nt: TGTGCCAGCTCACAGAACGGAGATGAGCAGTTCTTC
cdr3_aa: CASSQNGDEQFF

d_call: -
cdr3_length: 16
j_call: TRBJ1-1
v_call: TRBV5-4
clone_size: -
cdr3_nt: TGTGCCAGCAGCGCCTCCTCAAGGGGCCAGAACACTGAAGCTTTCTTT
cdr3_aa: CASSASSRGQNTEAFF

d_call: -
cdr3_length: 13
j_call: TRBJ1-4
v_call: TRBV14
clone_size: -
cdr3_nt: TGTGCCAGCAGCCAGACTTCGGGGGGAAAACTGTTTTTT
cdr3_aa: CASSQTSGGKLFF

d_call: TRBD2
cdr3_length: 14
j_call: TRBJ2-1
v_call: TRBV2
clone_size: -
cdr3_nt: TGTGCCAGCAGTGTAACGGGAGGGGGAAATGAGCAGTTCTTC
cdr3_aa: CASSVTGGGNEQFF

d_call: -
cdr3_length: 15
j_call: TRBJ1-4
v_call: TRBV5-6
clone_size: -
cdr3_nt: TGTGCCAGCAGCTTGTTGGGGGCGCGTAATGAAAAACTGTTTTTT
cdr3_aa: CASSLLGARNEKLFF

d_call: TRBD1
cdr3_length: 15
j_call: TRBJ2-5
v_call: TRBV7-6
clone_size: -
cdr3_nt: TGTGCCAGCAGCAAATCCGGGACAGGGGCCGAGACCCAGTACTTC
cdr3_aa: CASSKSGTGAETQYF

d_call: -
cdr3_length: 13
j_call: TRBJ2-1
v_call: TRBV11-2
clone_size: -
cdr3_nt: TGTGCCAGCAGCTGGGTGGCGGGTCAAGAGCAGTTCTTC
cdr3_aa: CASSWVAGQEQFF

d_call: TRBD1
cdr3_length: 14
j_call: TRBJ1-6
v_call: TRBV19
clone_size: -
cdr3_nt: TGTGCCAGTGCCGGGACAGGGGCCGGTTCACCCCTCCACTTT
cdr3_aa: CASAGTGAGSPLHF

d_call: TRBD1
cdr3_length: 18
j_call: TRBJ1-1
v_call: TRBV2
clone_size: -
cdr3_nt: TGTGCCAGCAGTGAAGCGGGCCAAGGGGGCGCTTTCGTAGCTGAAGCTTTCTTT
cdr3_aa: CASSEAGQGGAFVAEAFF

d_call: -
cdr3_length: 14
j_call: TRBJ1-5
v_call: TRBV19
clone_size: -
cdr3_nt: TGTGCCAGTAGTAGGATAGGGGCGGATCAGCCCCAGCATTTT
cdr3_aa: CASSRIGADQPQHF

d_call: TRBD2
cdr3_length: 16
j_call: TRBJ2-3
v_call: TRBV5-1
clone_size: -
cdr3_nt: TGCGCCAGCAGCTTGGCCCGGCTGGGGGGGGCAGATACGCAGTATTTT
cdr3_aa: CASSLARLGGADTQYF

d_call: TRBD2
cdr3_length: 14
j_call: TRBJ2-1
v_call: TRBV9
clone_size: -
cdr3_nt: TGTGCCAGCAGCACTAGCGGGGGTTACAATGAGCAGTTCTTC
cdr3_aa: CASSTSGGYNEQFF

d_call: TRBD2
cdr3_length: 15
j_call: TRBJ2-7
v_call: TRBV28
clone_size: -
cdr3_nt: TGTGCCAGCAGCCTAACTAGCGGGGGGGCATACGAGCAGTACTTC
cdr3_aa: CASSLTSGGAYEQYF

d_call: -
cdr3_length: 19
j_call: TRBJ1-5
v_call: TRBV5-8
clone_size: -
cdr3_nt: TGTGCCAGCAGCCCCCCTCGGTTGGAGAGCCTAAATAGCAATCAGCCCCAGCATTTT
cdr3_aa: CASSPPRLESLNSNQPQHF

d_call: -
cdr3_length: 13
j_call: TRBJ2-1
v_call: TRBV11-3
clone_size: -
cdr3_nt: TGTGCCAGCAGCTTGGGGGGTTACAATGAGCAGTTCTTC
cdr3_aa: CASSLGGYNEQFF

d_call: TRBD1
cdr3_length: 14
j_call: TRBJ1-1
v_call: TRBV6-5
clone_size: -
cdr3_nt: TGTGCCAGCAGTCGGACAGGCCGGAACACTGAAGCTTTCTTT
cdr3_aa: CASSRTGRNTEAFF

d_call: TRBD2
cdr3_length: 15
j_call: TRBJ2-3
v_call: TRBV7-9
clone_size: -
cdr3_nt: TGTGCCAGCCTCGGACTAGCGGGAGTCACAGATACGCAGTATTTT
cdr3_aa: CASLGLAGVTDTQYF

d_call: -
cdr3_length: 13
j_call: TRBJ1-6
v_call: TRBV5-1
clone_size: -
cdr3_nt: TGCGCCAGCAGCTTCGACTCTAATTCACCCCTCCACTTT
cdr3_aa: CASSFDSNSPLHF

d_call: TRBD1
cdr3_length: 13
j_call: TRBJ2-7
v_call: TRBV15
clone_size: -
cdr3_nt: TGTGCCACCAGCAGCAGGGGGTTCCACGAGCAGTACTTC
cdr3_aa: CATSSRGFHEQYF

d_call: TRBD1
cdr3_length: 15
j_call: TRBJ2-7
v_call: TRBV5-1
clone_size: -
cdr3_nt: TGCGCCAGCAGCTTGGCACAGGGGAATATCTACGAGCAGTACTTC
cdr3_aa: CASSLAQGNIYEQYF

d_call: TRBD1
cdr3_length: 16
j_call: TRBJ1-3
v_call: TRBV6-6
clone_size: -
cdr3_nt: TGTGCCAGCAGTCCACTACAGGGGGGTTCTGGAAACACCATATATTTT
cdr3_aa: CASSPLQGGSGNTIYF

d_call: TRBD1
cdr3_length: 15
j_call: TRBJ1-5
v_call: TRBV10-3
clone_size: -
cdr3_nt: TGTGCCATCAGTGAGTCGACTACAGGGGATCAGCCCCAGCATTTT
cdr3_aa: CAISESTTGDQPQHF

d_call: TRBD1
cdr3_length: 14
j_call: TRBJ2-1
v_call: TRBV5-1
clone_size: -
cdr3_nt: TGCGCCAGCAGCTTGTGGGACAGGAACAATGAGCAGTTCTTC
cdr3_aa: CASSLWDRNNEQFF

d_call: TRBD1
cdr3_length: 16
j_call: TRBJ1-4
v_call: TRBV5-4
clone_size: -
cdr3_nt: TGTGCCAGCAGCTTGACAGGGGACGCAACTAATGAAAAACTGTTTTTT
cdr3_aa: CASSLTGDATNEKLFF

d_call: TRBD2
cdr3_length: 17
j_call: TRBJ2-5
v_call: TRBV7-2
clone_size: -
cdr3_nt: TGTGCCAGCAGCTTAATCGGGACTAGCTCGGTCCGGGAGACCCAGTACTTC
cdr3_aa: CASSLIGTSSVRETQYF

d_call: TRBD1
cdr3_length: 13
j_call: TRBJ1-4
v_call: TRBV19
clone_size: -
cdr3_nt: TGTGCCAGTAAGACAGGGGCGACAGAAAAACTGTTTTTT
cdr3_aa: CASKTGATEKLFF

d_call: -
cdr3_length: 14
j_call: TRBJ2-2
v_call: TRBV27
clone_size: -
cdr3_nt: TGTGCCAGCAGTTTATACGGGAGCGCCGGGGAGCTGTTTTTT
cdr3_aa: CASSLYGSAGELFF

d_call: TRBD1
cdr3_length: 14
j_call: TRBJ2-5
v_call: TRBV5-4
clone_size: -
cdr3_nt: TGTGCCAGCAGCTTCCGGGACAGGCAAGAGACCCAGTACTTC
cdr3_aa: CASSFRDRQETQYF

d_call: -
cdr3_length: 16
j_call: TRBJ2-2
v_call: TRBV9
clone_size: -
cdr3_nt: TGTGCCAGCAGCGTAGCTACAGGGATGGGACCTTCCGAACTGTTTTTT
cdr3_aa: CASSVATGMGPSELFF

d_call: TRBD1
cdr3_length: 15
j_call: TRBJ2-7
v_call: TRBV18
clone_size: -
cdr3_nt: TGTGCCAGCTCGCCTAAGCTACAGGGGACGGGTGAGCAGTACTTC
cdr3_aa: CASSPKLQGTGEQYF

d_call: TRBD1
cdr3_length: 14
j_call: TRBJ1-6
v_call: TRBV27
clone_size: -
cdr3_nt: TGTGCCAGCAGTTTGGGACAGGGTAATTCACCCCTCCACTTT
cdr3_aa: CASSLGQGNSPLHF

d_call: -
cdr3_length: 15
j_call: TRBJ1-2
v_call: TRBV5-5
clone_size: -
cdr3_nt: TGTGCCAGCAGCTTGGAGGGCAGGGGTGCCTATGGCTACACCTTC
cdr3_aa: CASSLEGRGAYGYTF

d_call: -
cdr3_length: 13
j_call: TRBJ1-2
v_call: TRBV30
clone_size: few
cdr3_nt: TGTGCCTGGATGCGACGTAGGGGAAATGGCTACACCTTC
cdr3_aa: CAWMRRRGNGYTF